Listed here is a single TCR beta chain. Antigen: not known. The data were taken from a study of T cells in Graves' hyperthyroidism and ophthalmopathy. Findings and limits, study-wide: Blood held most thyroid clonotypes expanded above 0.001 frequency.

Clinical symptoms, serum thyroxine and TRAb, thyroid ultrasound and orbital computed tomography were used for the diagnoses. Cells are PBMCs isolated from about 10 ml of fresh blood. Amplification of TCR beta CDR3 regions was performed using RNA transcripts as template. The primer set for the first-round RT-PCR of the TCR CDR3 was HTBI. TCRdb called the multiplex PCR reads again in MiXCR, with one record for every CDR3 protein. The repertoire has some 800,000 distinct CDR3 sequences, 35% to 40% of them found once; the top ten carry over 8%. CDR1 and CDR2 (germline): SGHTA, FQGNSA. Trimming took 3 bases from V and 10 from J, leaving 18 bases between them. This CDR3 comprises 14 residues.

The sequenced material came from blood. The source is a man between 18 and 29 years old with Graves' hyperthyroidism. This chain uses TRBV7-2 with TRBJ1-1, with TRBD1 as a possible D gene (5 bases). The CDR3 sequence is CASSFTGSEGPAFF. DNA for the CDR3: TGTGCCAGCAGCTTTACTGGGTCGGAGGGGCCAGCTTTCTTT.